Listed here is a single TCR beta chain. This clone was seen at least ten times. No cognate antigen has been identified for it. Base qualities are not at hand, and no much larger clone is one base apart. On the day of marrow donation, related bone marrow donors gave peripheral blood samples. Peripheral blood and bone marrow mononuclear cells were isolated by Ficoll-Hypaque density centrifugation and were cryopreserved. TRB sequencing used genomic DNA with the immunoSEQ assay at survey resolution or the hsTCRB kit. From the authors' description of their analysis: The immunoSEQ software was used for initial read processing, and the LymphoSeq R package was used for repertoire analyses. Clonality was calculated as 1 minus normalized Shannon entropy, and the Gini coefficient was also calculated for each TRB dataset. To infer phenotypes in unsorted samples, TRB sequences from sorted subsets of the recipient or donor were mapped onto the unsorted samples of the same recipient. TCRdb re-hosts the immuneACCESS table, in-frame sequences only. Its copies lack some clones; in the studies checked, an unresolved V gene accounts for under half of them, and the cause for the rest is not known. V and J calls and clone size come straight from that table; D and trimming were deduced from the DNA. For this sample, fewer than 35,000 clones are listed, none of them singletons. The ten biggest clones cover under 5.5% of the sample.

This specimen comes from a study of T cells after posttransplantation cyclophosphamide (TCRdb year 2016). Study-level background: The study tracked T cell repertoire reconstitution by TRB sequencing after myeloablative bone marrow transplantation using posttransplantation cyclophosphamide as GVHD prophylaxis. TRB sequencing was also done on up to about 3 additional blood samples from 2 to 5.2 years after transplant in 3 patients, and on pretransplant blood from several patients. TRB sequencing was performed on blood from all 35 or so PTCy patients with 1-year posttransplant specimens. Samples from about 33 PTCy-treated patients and over 15 related bone marrow donors of those patients were subjected to antigen receptor sequencing. Because TRA and TRB clonality correlated tightly in under ten samples, the subsequent TCR analyses were limited to TRB only. Public TRB sequences were checked against a database of over 3,000 sequences associated with responses to pathogens, tumor antigens, self-antigens and alloantigens. Points the paper makes about the study in general: Donor-recipient similarity was low at 1-2 months but increased during the first year, and donor CD8+ memory clones often dominated later blood repertoires. Across the roughly 40 patients, TRB clonality was highly associated with recipient CMV seropositivity and CMV reactivation, and diversity with PTCy was similar to that in the CNI/methotrexate controls. The TRB repertoires of T cells infiltrating skin or the GI tract showed only limited overlap with the TRB repertoires found in blood.

V drops 4 bases and J drops 2 bases, leaving 13 bases in between. The CDR3 measures 15 amino acids from cysteine to phenylalanine. The only DNA kept is the CDR3, 45 bases in frame from the first base. Reading the germline V gene (reference sequence) gives CDR1 SGHNT and CDR2 YYREEE. The V gene is TRBV5-4 and the J gene is TRBJ1-5; possibly the D gene is TRBD1, per 6 matching bases. This TCR came from a woman aged 30 to 39 in good health and a related stem cell transplant donor. Sequenced sample: PBMCs. CDR3 loop: CASSLQGPGNQPQHF. The nucleotides read TGTGCCAGCAGCCTACAGGGACCTGGCAATCAGCCCCAGCATTTT.